The next 20 T cell receptor beta chains were all read from a single sample in a study of OX40 agonist ivuxolimab in advanced cancers. The assay was immunoSEQ multiplex PCR, and TCRdb's table has in-frame clones only and misses some. The sample has 85,000 to 100,000 clones, approximately 86% seen once; the top ten hold around 4%. The sample in question was CD4+ or CD8+ T cells sorted from blood, obtained in a trial of the OX40 agonist ivuxolimab. The source is an adult with an advanced solid tumor such as melanoma, head and neck, liver or kidney cancer.

V and J are TRBV7-3 and TRBJ2-3, with 7 bases fitting TRBD2. In germline, CDR1 is SGHTA, CDR2 FQGTGA. The CDR3 totals 17 residues. With V trimmed by 5 bases and J by 2 bases, 13 bases remained unmatched. CDR3 nucleotide sequence: TGTGCCAGCAGCGCCAGCCCCCGGGAGGCCCTCACAGATACGCAGTATTTT. It is translated as CASSASPREALTDTQYF.

This clone was recorded once. The V call is TRBV27, the J call TRBJ1-3; perhaps TRBD1 as D (6 bases). In germline, CDR1 is MNHEY, CDR2 SMNVEV (reference sequence). The CDR3 is made up of 13 amino acids. V lost 5 bases, J lost 4 bases, and 9 bases lay in between. The DNA for the CDR3 is TGTGCCAGCAGTAGGGGGTACGGAAACACCATATATTTT. Amino acid sequence: CASSRGYGNTIYF.

The V gene is TRBV6-5, the J gene TRBJ1-3; no firm D call. CDR1 and CDR2 (germline): MNHEY, SVGAGI. CDR3 size: 12 residues. Trimming removed 8 bases at V and 1 base at J, with 6 bases between. In DNA, the CDR3 is TGTGCCAGCCGGGCTTCTGGAAACACCATATATTTT. The encoded protein is CASRASGNTIYF.

The chain uses TRBV9 and TRBJ2-5; 12 nucleotides agree with TRBD2. The CDR3 totals 16 residues. J gave up 5 bases and V 4 bases, and 9 bases lay outside the gene matches. CDR1 and CDR2 from the germline V gene are SGDLS and YYNGEE. The CDR3 region is CASSLGLAGGRETQYF. CDR3 nucleotide sequence: TGTGCCAGCAGCTTAGGGCTAGCGGGAGGGAGGGAGACCCAGTACTTC.

The chain recombines TRBV7-2 with TRBJ2-7, with 7 nucleotides matching TRBD2. V was pared by 1 base and J by 4 bases, with 4 bases of the junction left unmatched. The germline gives CDR1 SGHTA, CDR2 FQGNSA. The CDR3 spans 14 residues. Here the CDR3 DNA reads TGTGCCAGCAGCTTAGACCCGGGAGGATACGAGCAGTACTTC. Its translation: CASSLDPGGYEQYF.

The V and J genes are TRBV4-3 and TRBJ2-1, with D unresolved. There are 14 residues in the CDR3. Trimming shortened V by 0 bases and J by 5 bases, and 8 bases separated the two germline ends. In germline, CDR1 is LGHNA, CDR2 YSLEER. This CDR3 is CASSQERADNEQFF. CDR3 sequence (DNA): TGCGCCAGCAGCCAAGAACGGGCGGACAATGAGCAGTTCTTC.

V is TRBV19 and J is TRBJ2-7; 8 bases line up with TRBD1. Looked up from germline, CDR1 is LNHDA and CDR2 is SQIVND (reference sequence). Unmatched junction bases numbered 15, after V lost 6 bases and J lost 5 bases. The CDR3 extends over 16 amino acids. The CDR3 region has the DNA TGTGCCAGTAGCAGAGGCCGGGACAGGTTATCGAACGAGCAGTACTTC. Encoded protein: CASSRGRDRLSNEQYF.

This chain links TRBV28 with TRBJ2-6; D is perhaps TRBD1 (6 bases). The CDR3 runs 17 residues. V was trimmed by 6 bases and J by 0 bases, leaving 15 bases between them. Germline V gene data show CDR1 as MDHEN and CDR2 as SYDVKM. CDR3 DNA: TGTGCCAGCAGCAGGACAGATTTAACCTCTGGGGCCAACGTCCTGACTTTC. It codes for CASSRTDLTSGANVLTF. Filled out from reference TRBV28 and TRBJ2-6, the complete variable domain reads DVKVTQSSRYLVKRTGEKVFLECVQDMDHENMFWYRQDPGLGLRLIYFSYDVKMKEKGDIPEGYSVSREKKERFSLILESASTNQTSMYLCASSRTDLTSGANVLTFGAGSRLTVL.

This clone was observed a few times. The gene calls are TRBV10-3 and TRBJ2-6, with a possible D match to TRBD1 (5 bases). Trimming stripped 2 bases from V and 0 bases from J, with 14 bases between. Germline CDR1 is ENHRY and CDR2 is SYGVKD. This CDR3 contains 18 residues. CDR3 amino acids: CAISEPGAGISGANVLTF. The CDR3 DNA follows: TGTGCCATCAGTGAGCCTGGGGCAGGAATCTCTGGGGCCAACGTCCTGACTTTC.

This clone was found once. The rearrangement uses TRBV28 and TRBJ2-3, with D perhaps assigned TRBD1 or TRBD2 (5 bases each). V shed 6 bases and J shed 2 bases, with 18 bases lying between them. Germline CDR1 MDHEN, CDR2 SYDVKM. The CDR3 length is 16 residues. The CDR3 spells CASSLGTSVLTDTQYF. For the CDR3, the DNA is TGTGCCAGCAGCCTCGGGACCTCCGTCCTCACAGATACGCAGTATTTT.

This chain links TRBV28 with TRBJ2-2; D may match TRBD1 or TRBD2 (6 bases each). There are 19 residues in the CDR3. V was shortened by 5 bases and J by 3 bases, with 25 bases between the two germline ends. Germline CDR1 and CDR2: MDHEN and SYDVKM. The CDR3 sequence: CASSRGVGVAGRDTGELFF. The CDR3 DNA sequence: TGTGCCAGCAGTAGGGGGGTGGGAGTGGCAGGGAGAGACACCGGGGAGCTGTTTTTT.

This clone was seen more than once but under ten times. The rearrangement joins TRBV18 to TRBJ2-3; TRBD2 matches 8 bases. This CDR3 comprises 17 residues. Germline V gene sequence: CDR1 KGHSH, CDR2 LQKENI. V lost 4 bases and J lost 1; bases outside the gene matches: 10. The CDR3 sequence: CASSLNRGGVGTDTQYF. The CDR3 DNA reads as TGTGCCAGCTCACTCAACCGGGGGGGTGTTGGCACAGATACGCAGTATTTT.

DNA of the CDR3: TGTGCCAGCAGCCTATCCCCCTCCTACGAGCAGTACTTC. Translation: CASSLSPSYEQYF. The rearrangement links TRBV27 to TRBJ2-7; D remains unclear. Between the trimmed V and J ends, which lost 6 bases and 0 bases, there was a span of 9 bases. The CDR3 sequence is 13 residues long. Germline V gene data show CDR1 as MNHEY and CDR2 as SMNVEV (reference sequence).

The chain joins TRBV27 to TRBJ2-3; D is possibly TRBD2 (5 bases). V gave up 1 base and J gave up 0 bases, with 20 bases separating them. This CDR3 spans 19 amino acids. Germline CDR1 reads MNHEY; CDR2 reads SMNVEV (reference sequence). The CDR3 DNA is TGTGCCAGCAGTTTATTTTCCATGGGTAGCGCAGGAAGCACAGATACGCAGTATTTT. Its protein is CASSLFSMGSAGSTDTQYF.

V gene TRBV27 combines with J gene TRBJ1-5, with 7 nucleotides matching TRBD1. After removal of 2 bases from V and 7 bases from J, the junction contained 5 bases not matched to a gene. Germline assignment: CDR1 MNHEY and CDR2 SMNVEV (reference sequence). The CDR3 sequence is 14 residues long. The CDR3 sequence is CASSLSGTAQPQHF. Written as DNA, the CDR3 is TGTGCCAGCAGTTTAAGTGGGACAGCCCAGCCCCAGCATTTT.

J is TRBJ2-7 and V is TRBV14; D remains ambiguous. This CDR3 spans 13 amino acids. The V end lost 1 base, the J end lost 5 bases, and 9 bases lay between the germline ends. Germline-derived CDR1 and CDR2 are SGHDN and FVKESK. The CDR3 coding sequence is TGTGCCAGCAGCCAAGTAGGTCCTGACGAGCAGTACTTC. This translates into CASSQVGPDEQYF.

J is TRBJ1-2 and V is TRBV11-2; 10 nucleotides agree with TRBD1. V shed 5 bases, J shed 3 bases, and the junction held 3 bases outside the gene matches. Germline V lookup: CDR1 SGHAT, CDR2 FQNNGV. CDR3 length equals 14 residues. The CDR3 sequence is CASSIGTGDYGYTF. CDR3 DNA sequence: TGTGCCAGCAGCATTGGGACAGGGGACTATGGCTACACCTTC.

This chain links TRBV28 with TRBJ2-1; 12 nucleotides agree with TRBD2. CDR1 and CDR2 from the germline V gene are MDHEN and SYDVKM. The CDR3 runs to 15 residues. The V segment lost 6 bases and the J segment 4 bases; nucleotides outside the gene matches: 4. In DNA, the CDR3 is TGTGCCAGCAGCCTCGGGACTAGCGGGTACAATGAGCAGTTCTTC. Translating it yields CASSLGTSGYNEQFF.

V and J are TRBV9 and TRBJ1-1; D unresolved. The length of the CDR3 is 12 residues. V shed 3 bases and J shed 2 bases, with 5 bases lying between them. In germline, CDR1 is SGDLS, CDR2 YYNGEE. In DNA form, the CDR3 reads TGTGCCAGCAGCGCCATAAACACTGAAGCTTTCTTT. Translation: CASSAINTEAFF.

CDR3 region: CAWSHPYGGNYEQYF. The CDR3 nucleotides read TGTGCCTGGAGTCACCCTTATGGGGGAAACTACGAGCAGTACTTC. V gene TRBV30 combines with J gene TRBJ2-5; either TRBD1 or TRBD2 may supply D (5 bases each). The J call may be faulty, since TRBJ2-7 better matches the DNA end. There are 15 residues in the CDR3. Looked up from germline, CDR1 is GTSNPN and CDR2 is SVGIG (reference sequence).